Below are 5 T cell receptor beta chains sequenced from a single sample in a study of CD8 T cells in Susac syndrome (dated by TCRdb to about 2019). Preparation of the library involved the immunoSEQ multiplex PCR assay. RNA was extracted with the RNeasy kit and roughly 0.5 to 1 ug was reverse transcribed using random hexamers. The raw public reads went through TCRdb reprocessing: fastp at Q25, MiXCR clone calling, in-frame beta chains kept. Each record represents a unique CDR3 protein, reported with the most common genes and DNA among its rows. In this sample the table shows roughly 140,000 distinct CDR3 sequences, about 94% of which occur a single time. The biggest ten clones account for 0.2% to 0.25% of the sample. Sequenced: CD8+ T cells from PBMCs. The receptors here all came from a human donor with multiple sclerosis.

V gene TRBV4-1 combines with J gene TRBJ1-6; the D is unclear. Trimming left V 0 bases short and J 10 bases short, with 10 bases between. Germline V gene sequence: CDR1 MGHRA, CDR2 YSYEKL. The CDR3 extends over 14 amino acids. The DNA of the CDR3 is TGCGCCAGCAGCCAAGAGGGGTTGGCCTCACCCCTCCACTTT. Its translation: CASSQEGLASPLHF.

The chain joins TRBV29-1 to TRBJ2-7; 8 nucleotides agree with TRBD2. Germline-derived CDR1 and CDR2 are SQVTM and ANQGSEA. This CDR3 spans 14 amino acids. V was clipped by 3 bases and J by 6 bases; unmatched bases: 10. The CDR3 is CSVDAGGGGGEQYF. The CDR3 coding sequence is TGCAGCGTTGACGCGGGGGGAGGTGGTGGCGAGCAGTACTTC.

The chain employs TRBV24-1 and TRBJ1-5; a possible D gene is TRBD1 (5 bases). Germline assignment: CDR1 KGHDR and CDR2 SFDVKD. The CDR3 spans 17 residues. The V and J ends lost 6 bases and 3 bases respectively, with 20 bases between them. CDR3 amino acids: CATSCGGFDMYNQPQHF. The CDR3, as DNA: TGTGCCACCAGTTGCGGGGGGTTCGACATGTACAATCAGCCCCAGCATTTT.

The V call is TRBV20-1, the J call TRBJ2-7; possibly TRBD1 for D (6 bases). This CDR3 spans 11 amino acids. V shed 6 bases and J shed 5 bases, with 11 bases lying between them. The germline V gene has CDR1 DFQATT and CDR2 SNEGSKA (reference sequence). CDR3 region: CSAQQGNEQYF. CDR3 bases: TGCAGTGCGCAACAGGGAAACGAGCAGTACTTC.

V gene TRBV6-1 combines with J gene TRBJ2-6; D call uncertain. Germline-derived CDR1 and CDR2 are MNHNS and SASEGT. The CDR3 has 17 residues. Trimming took off 6 bases at V and 0 bases at J, with 15 bases between the two ends. This chain's CDR3 is CASSLTMITSGANVLTF. CDR3 DNA sequence: TGTGCCAGCAGCCTCACCATGATAACCTCTGGGGCCAACGTCCTGACTTTC.